The 12 T cell receptor beta chains given below trace back to one sample, sequenced in a study of T cell responses to AZD1222 COVID-19 vaccine (dated by TCRdb to the early 2020s). Taken with the paper, the label for time point translates to: baseline before first vaccination. The library was built by means of the immunoSEQ multiplex PCR assay. TCRdb carries this immuneACCESS record with in-frame sequences only. Its versions omit some clonotypes, under half of them owing to an unresolved V gene in the studies checked, with the rest unexplained. This sample lists around 150,000 clones; around 94% were detected once. 1.3% of the sample is held by the ten biggest clonotypes. This material consisted of peripheral blood, taken on day 0 of AZD1222 vaccination. These receptors were obtained from an adult in good health.

The rearrangement joins TRBV19 to TRBJ1-1; 9 bases align to TRBD1. Germline loops: CDR1 LNHDA, CDR2 SQIVND (reference sequence). The CDR3 consists of 16 residues. V lost 6 bases, J lost 2 bases, and 10 bases stayed unmatched. The CDR3 coding sequence is TGTGCCAGTAGCTCTCCGGGACAGGGTGGCAACACTGAAGCTTTCTTT. This sequence encodes CASSSPGQGGNTEAFF.

This sequence joins TRBV5-1 and TRBJ2-3; 14 bases fit TRBD2. This CDR3 comprises 17 residues. J gave up 6 bases and V 4 bases, and 10 bases lay outside the gene matches. CDR1 is SGHRS and CDR2 is YFSETQ in the germline V gene. The CDR3 sequence is CASSLQGLAGAPDTQYF. CDR3 bases: TGCGCCAGCAGCCTACAGGGACTAGCGGGGGCCCCGGATACGCAGTATTTT.

The gene calls are TRBV29-1 and TRBJ1-1; D is ambiguous. Germline V gene lookup returns CDR1 SQVTM and CDR2 ANQGSEA. The length of the CDR3 is 10 residues. Trimming pared 3 bases from V and 4 bases from J, leaving 3 bases between. DNA for the CDR3: TGCAGCGTTGAGGGCACTGAAGCTTTCTTT. Its translation: CSVEGTEAFF.

The chain employs TRBV6-2 or TRBV6-3 and TRBJ2-7; 9 bases are a match to TRBD2. V lost 0 bases to trimming and J lost 3 bases; unmatched junction nucleotides: 6. Per the germline V gene, CDR1 is MNHEY and CDR2 is SVGEGT. The CDR3 runs to 16 residues. The CDR3 bases are TGTGCCAGCAGTTACTCGGGAGTAGCGGGAGACTACGAGCAGTACGTC. Residues: CASSYSGVAGDYEQYV.

The chain has TRBV6-5 and TRBJ2-5; D not resolved. Trimming left V 0 bases short and J 5 bases short, with 4 bases between. Germline loops: CDR1 MNHEY, CDR2 SVGAGI. The CDR3 length is 12 residues. CDR3 bases: TGTGCCAGCAGTTACTCGGGGGAGACCCAGTACTTC. Its translation is CASSYSGETQYF.

The chain employs TRBV7-9 and TRBJ1-1; D gene unclear. The CDR3 runs 10 residues. V was trimmed by 5 bases and J by 10 bases, leaving 8 bases between them. CDR1 and CDR2 (germline): SEHNR, FQNEAQ (reference sequence). The chain's CDR3 is CASSAAPAFF. The CDR3 region has the DNA TGTGCCAGCAGCGCAGCGCCAGCTTTCTTT.

The chain joins TRBV5-1 to TRBJ1-5; 7 bases agree with TRBD1. The CDR3 is made up of 14 amino acids. The germline gives CDR1 SGHRS, CDR2 YFSETQ. Trimming took 3 bases from V and 2 from J; bases not matched to a gene: 2. The CDR3: CASSSGQGNQPQHF. CDR3 DNA sequence: TGCGCCAGCAGCTCCGGACAGGGCAATCAGCCCCAGCATTTT.

The genes are TRBV19 and TRBJ1-3; D perhaps matches TRBD1 (5 bases). Germline V gene sequence: CDR1 LNHDA, CDR2 SQIVND (reference sequence). V was trimmed by 5 bases and J by 3 bases, leaving 14 bases between them. The CDR3 spans 15 residues. CDR3 DNA sequence: TGTGCCAGTAGTTTGGCAGGGAGTTTTGGAAACACCATATATTTT. Its protein is CASSLAGSFGNTIYF. The full variable domain, completed using reference TRBV19 and TRBJ1-3, is DGGITQSPKYLFRKEGQNVTLSCEQNLNHDAMYWYRQDPGQGLRLIYYSQIVNDFQKGDIAEGYSVSREKKESFPLTVTSAQKNPTAFYLCASSLAGSFGNTIYFGEGSWLTVV.

The chain has TRBV27 and TRBJ2-1, with 12 positions matching TRBD1. V shed 3 bases and J 2 bases; nucleotides not matched to a gene: 5. CDR1 is MNHEY, CDR2 SMNVEV, per germline (reference sequence). CDR3 size: 17 residues. The CDR3 DNA reads as TGTGCCAGCAGTTTCAAAGGGACAGGGGGCCCCTACAATGAGCAGTTCTTC. Its protein product is CASSFKGTGGPYNEQFF.

The rearrangement joins TRBV3-1 (or the pseudogene TRBV3-2) to TRBJ1-2; D remains unclear. CDR1 LGHDT and CDR2 YNNKEL come from the germline V gene (reference sequence). This CDR3 comprises 15 residues. Trimming removed 0 bases from V and 2 bases from J, with 10 bases in between. The CDR3, as DNA: TGTGCCAGCAGCCAAGACAATCCTTTCAACTATGGCTACACCTTC. This codes for CASSQDNPFNYGYTF.

The CDR3 DNA reads as TGTGCCAGCAGCTCGACCCCAGCAGGGGAGCAGTTCTTC. It encodes CASSSTPAGEQFF. This chain uses TRBV7-3 with TRBJ2-1, with D possibly TRBD1 on 5 matching bases. CDR3 length equals 13 residues. Per germline, CDR1 SGHTA and CDR2 FQGTGA. V was cut by 4 bases and J by 10 bases, with 14 bases left in between.

The chain recombines TRBV24-1 with TRBJ1-2; 8 nucleotides align to TRBD1. CDR3 length equals 13 residues. Germline V gene lookup returns CDR1 KGHDR and CDR2 SFDVKD. V shed 12 bases and J 2 bases; nucleotides not matched to a gene: 7. CDR3 nucleotides: TGTGCCGTCCACAGGGGGGAAAACTATGGCTACACCTTC. The encoded protein is CAVHRGENYGYTF.